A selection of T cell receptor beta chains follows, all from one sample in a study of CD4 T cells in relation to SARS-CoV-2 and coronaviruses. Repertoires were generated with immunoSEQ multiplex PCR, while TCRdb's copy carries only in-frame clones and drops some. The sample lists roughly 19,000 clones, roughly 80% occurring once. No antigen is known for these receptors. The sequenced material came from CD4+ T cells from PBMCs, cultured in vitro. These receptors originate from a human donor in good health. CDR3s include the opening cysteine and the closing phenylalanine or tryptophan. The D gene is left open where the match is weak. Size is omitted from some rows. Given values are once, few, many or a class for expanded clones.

DNA: TGCGCCAGCAGTTCGGACAGGGGGCGCGGGTGGGGTCAGCCCCAGCATTTT
CDR3: CASSSDRGRGWGQPQHF
V: TRBV4-1
J: TRBJ1-5
D: TRBD1
size: once

DNA: TGCGCCAGCAGCCCCGGGACAGCGGTTCTCGAGCAGTACTTC
CDR3: CASSPGTAVLEQYF
V: TRBV5-1
J: TRBJ2-7
D: TRBD1
size: .

DNA: TGTGCCAGCAATTCAGGGACAGGGAATGAAAAACTGTTTTTT
CDR3: CASNSGTGNEKLFF
V: TRBV6-5
J: TRBJ1-4
D: TRBD1
size: .

DNA: TGTGCCAGCAGCCTCCGTGTGGGGGGAGGTCAGCCCCAGCATTTT
CDR3: CASSLRVGGGQPQHF
V: TRBV6-5
J: TRBJ1-5
D: .
size: .

DNA: TGTGCCAGCAGCCCGGAGAGGGAGTCCTACAATGAGCAGTTCTTC
CDR3: CASSPERESYNEQFF
V: TRBV27
J: TRBJ2-1
D: .
size: .

DNA: TGTGCCAGCAGTGTGATTAGCGGGAGGATTAGCACCGGGGAGCTGTTTTTT
CDR3: CASSVISGRISTGELFF
V: TRBV2
J: TRBJ2-2
D: TRBD2
size: few

DNA: TGTGCCAGTACCAAGAACTACTTTGCAGATACGCAGTATTTT
CDR3: CASTKNYFADTQYF
V: TRBV19
J: TRBJ2-3
D: .
size: .

DNA: TGTGCCAGCAGCTTAAACAATAATTCACCCCTCCACTTT
CDR3: CASSLNNNSPLHF
V: TRBV7-3
J: TRBJ1-6
D: .
size: .

DNA: TGTGCCAGCAGTGAAGATACCGGGACAGGCGCCGGGGAGCTGTTTTTT
CDR3: CASSEDTGTGAGELFF
V: TRBV6-1
J: TRBJ2-2
D: TRBD1
size: .

DNA: TGTGCCAGCAGCTTGGGTTCTTGGAACACTGAAGCTTTCTTT
CDR3: CASSLGSWNTEAFF
V: TRBV5-4
J: TRBJ1-1
D: .
size: .

DNA: TGTGCCAGCAGTGAGGACAGCTATGGCTACACCTTC
CDR3: CASSEDSYGYTF
V: TRBV2
J: TRBJ1-2
D: .
size: .

DNA: TGTGCCAGCAGACCCGGGATAGCGGGGGCCTACGAGCAGTACTTC
CDR3: CASRPGIAGAYEQYF
V: TRBV6-5
J: TRBJ2-7
D: TRBD2
size: once

DNA: TGTGCCAGCAGTGAGGTTTCTGGGGGCAACACCGGGGAGCTGTTTTTT
CDR3: CASSEVSGGNTGELFF
V: TRBV25-1
J: TRBJ2-2
D: .
size: .

DNA: TGTGCCAGCACCCGAGGAGGCGGACAACAAGAGACCCAGTACTTC
CDR3: CASTRGGGQQETQYF
V: TRBV7-8
J: TRBJ2-5
D: .
size: once

DNA: TGTGCTAGTGGTTTATCAGGGGAAAATCAGCCCCAGCATTTT
CDR3: CASGLSGENQPQHF
V: TRBV12-5
J: TRBJ1-5
D: .
size: few

DNA: TGTGCCAGCAGACTTCCGGGACCGCCCTACAATGAGCAGTTCTTC
CDR3: CASRLPGPPYNEQFF
V: TRBV28
J: TRBJ2-1
D: .
size: .

DNA: TGTGCCAGCACGGCCCCAGCGGGAGTATCCGGGGAGCTGTTTTTT
CDR3: CASTAPAGVSGELFF
V: TRBV6-6
J: TRBJ2-2
D: TRBD2
size: .

DNA: TGTGCCAGCAGCTTGCCCGTACAGGGAACCACAGATACGCAGTATTTT
CDR3: CASSLPVQGTTDTQYF
V: TRBV5-4
J: TRBJ2-3
D: .
size: .

DNA: TGTGCTAGTGGTCGCAACGTGAACACTGAAGCTTTCTTT
CDR3: CASGRNVNTEAFF
V: TRBV12-5
J: TRBJ1-1
D: .
size: .

DNA: TGCGCCAGCAGCCAGAGTGCCCCAGGGGGCTTTGAAAAACTGTTTTTT
CDR3: CASSQSAPGGFEKLFF
V: TRBV4-1
J: TRBJ1-4
D: TRBD1
size: .

DNA: TGTGCCAGCGGCTCCCAGGCTAACTATGGCTACACCTTC
CDR3: CASGSQANYGYTF
V: TRBV7-3
J: TRBJ1-2
D: .
size: .

DNA: TGTGCCAGCTCACCTGATGTCGGTGGGCAAGAGACCCAGTACTTC
CDR3: CASSPDVGGQETQYF
V: TRBV18
J: TRBJ2-5
D: .
size: .

DNA: TGCGCCAGCAGCCAGCCCGACGGGTGGGGCTACACCTTC
CDR3: CASSQPDGWGYTF
V: TRBV4-1
J: TRBJ1-2
D: .
size: .

DNA: TGCAGCGCACACAGGGGGGGGACTGAAGCTTTCTTT
CDR3: CSAHRGGTEAFF
V: TRBV29-1
J: TRBJ1-1
D: TRBD1
size: .

DNA: TGTGCCTGGTCTTACCGGCGACTCACAGATACGCAGTATTTT
CDR3: CAWSYRRLTDTQYF
V: TRBV30
J: TRBJ2-3
D: .
size: .

DNA: TGTGCCAGCAGCTCCGGGACAGGGGGAGGCTACACCTTC
CDR3: CASSSGTGGGYTF
V: TRBV7-9
J: TRBJ1-2
D: TRBD1
size: .

DNA: TGTGCCAGTACCCCCCGGGGCGGGGCTGGGGCCAACGTCCTGACTTTC
CDR3: CASTPRGGAGANVLTF
V: TRBV19
J: TRBJ2-6
D: .
size: .

DNA: TGCGCCAGCAGTGAAGGTTTCGGGGGAGGTGGAAACACCATATATTTT
CDR3: CASSEGFGGGGNTIYF
V: TRBV10-2
J: TRBJ1-3
D: .
size: large

DNA: TGTGCCACCAGCCTACGATCCGAAGCTTTCTTT
CDR3: CATSLRSEAFF
V: TRBV15
J: TRBJ1-1
D: .
size: .

DNA: TGTGCCAGCAGCCGTAACGGTCCCGATGGCTACACCTTC
CDR3: CASSRNGPDGYTF
V: TRBV3-1/TRBV3-2
J: TRBJ1-2
D: .
size: .

DNA: TGTGCCACCGAAGGACAGTTATTGAACACTGAAGCTTTCTTT
CDR3: CATEGQLLNTEAFF
V: TRBV28
J: TRBJ1-1
D: .
size: .

DNA: TGTGCCAGCAGCCCACAGAACAATGAGCAGTTCTTC
CDR3: CASSPQNNEQFF
V: TRBV7-3
J: TRBJ2-1
D: .
size: .

DNA: TGTGCCAGCAGTTTACGCGGCAGGGACAGGGGCTATGGCTACACCTTC
CDR3: CASSLRGRDRGYGYTF
V: TRBV28
J: TRBJ1-2
D: TRBD1
size: once

DNA: TGTGCCACCAGTGACCCTGGGGACACTGAAGCTTTCTTT
CDR3: CATSDPGDTEAFF
V: TRBV24-1
J: TRBJ1-1
D: .
size: .

DNA: TGCGCCAGCAGTGGGGGGACAGGGTTGTACAATGAGCAGTTCTTC
CDR3: CASSGGTGLYNEQFF
V: TRBV10-1
J: TRBJ2-1
D: TRBD1
size: few

DNA: TGTGCCAGCAGCCAAGACGACACAGCTAACTATGGCTACACCTTC
CDR3: CASSQDDTANYGYTF
V: TRBV4-2
J: TRBJ1-2
D: .
size: .

DNA: TGTGCCAGTGATGGGGACAGTTCCTACGAGCAGTACTTC
CDR3: CASDGDSSYEQYF
V: TRBV2
J: TRBJ2-7
D: TRBD1
size: .

DNA: TGTGCCAGCAGCTCCTACAGGGCCGCGGACACCGGGGAGCTGTTTTTT
CDR3: CASSSYRAADTGELFF
V: TRBV7-8
J: TRBJ2-2
D: .
size: .

DNA: TGTGCCAGTAGCCCCCCATCGGCGAGCTCCTACAATGAGCAGTTCTTC
CDR3: CASSPPSASSYNEQFF
V: TRBV19
J: TRBJ2-1
D: .
size: .

DNA: TGCGCCAGCAGCTTGTACCCATCGGGAGCGGGAGGGGCCAATGAGCAGTTCTTC
CDR3: CASSLYPSGAGGANEQFF
V: TRBV5-1
J: TRBJ2-1
D: TRBD2
size: .

DNA: TGTGCCAGCAGCTCCGGGACAGGTTGGGGCTACACCTTC
CDR3: CASSSGTGWGYTF
V: TRBV7-9
J: TRBJ1-2
D: TRBD1
size: .

DNA: TGCGCCAGCAGCTTAGTCACCCAAGAGACCCAGTACTTC
CDR3: CASSLVTQETQYF
V: TRBV5-1
J: TRBJ2-5
D: .
size: .

DNA: TGTGCTAGTGGCCTGGGGACAGAACTACATCAGCCCCAGCATTTT
CDR3: CASGLGTELHQPQHF
V: TRBV12-5
J: TRBJ1-5
D: TRBD1
size: .

DNA: TGTGCCAGCAGTCCGGGACAGGTTCCAACTAGCGGGAAATACAATGAGCAGTTCTTC
CDR3: CASSPGQVPTSGKYNEQFF
V: TRBV6-4
J: TRBJ2-1
D: TRBD2
size: .